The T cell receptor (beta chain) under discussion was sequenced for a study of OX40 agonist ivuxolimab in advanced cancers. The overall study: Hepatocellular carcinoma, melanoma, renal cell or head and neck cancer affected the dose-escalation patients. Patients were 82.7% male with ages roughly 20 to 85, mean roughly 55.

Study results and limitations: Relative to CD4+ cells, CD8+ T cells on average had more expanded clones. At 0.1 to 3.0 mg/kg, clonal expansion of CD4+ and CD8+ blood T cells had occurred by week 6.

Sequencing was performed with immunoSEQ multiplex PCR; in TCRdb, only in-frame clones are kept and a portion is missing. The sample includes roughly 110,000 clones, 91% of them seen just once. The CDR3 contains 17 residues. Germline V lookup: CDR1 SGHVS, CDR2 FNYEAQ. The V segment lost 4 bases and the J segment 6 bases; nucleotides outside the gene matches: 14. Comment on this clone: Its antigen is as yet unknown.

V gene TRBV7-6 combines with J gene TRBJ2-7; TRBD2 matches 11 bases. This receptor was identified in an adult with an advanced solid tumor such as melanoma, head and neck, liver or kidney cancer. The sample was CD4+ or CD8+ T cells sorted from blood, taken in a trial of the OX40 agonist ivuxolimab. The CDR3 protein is CASSSIPGTSGNIEQYF. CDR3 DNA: TGTGCCAGCAGCTCGATCCCAGGGACTAGCGGAAATATCGAGCAGTACTTC.